The rows below give T cell receptor beta chains drawn from one sample of a study of blood T cell repertoires in COVID-19. The data were produced by immunoSEQ multiplex PCR, yet TCRdb's version contains in-frame clones alone and is incomplete. In the table there are roughly 670,000 clones, 90% of which are singletons. Input material: peripheral blood. Every receptor here comes from a woman aged 18 to 35 with acute or convalescent COVID-19. CDR3s include the opening cysteine and the closing phenylalanine or tryptophan. A D gene is named only where the DNA matches it firmly. Expanded clones are given a class, and other clones once, few, many or no size at all.

TGTGCCAGCAGCCAAGATCGTCCCCGCTACAATGAGCAGTTCTTC	CASSQDRPRYNEQFF	.	TRBJ2-1	.	TRBV14
TGCGCCAGCAGCCCACAAATTCGACAGGGAGCGACTAATGAAAAACTGTTTTTT	CASSPQIRQGATNEKLFF	.	TRBJ1-4	TRBD1	TRBV5-1
TGTGCCAGCAGTTCCAGACAGGTGGGCGGCTCTCAGCCCCAGCATTTT	CASSSRQVGGSQPQHF	.	TRBJ1-5	.	TRBV27
TGCAGTGCTAGTGAGCAGGGGGCCATATGGGGGCAGCCCCAGCATTTT	CSASEQGAIWGQPQHF	once	TRBJ1-5	TRBD1	TRBV20-1
TGTGCCAGCAGCTTCGGGGGACAGCTGAACACTGAAGCTTTCTTT	CASSFGGQLNTEAFF	.	TRBJ1-1	TRBD1	TRBV13
TGTGCCAGCAGCGTAGACGGTAGCAATGAGCAGTTCTTC	CASSVDGSNEQFF	.	TRBJ2-1	.	TRBV9
TGCGCCAGCAGCCAAGCCAGGGGGAACCAGCCCCAGCATTTT	CASSQARGNQPQHF	.	TRBJ1-5	TRBD1	TRBV4-3
TGTGCCAGCAAGGGACAGGGCGGCACTGAAGCTTTCTTT	CASKGQGGTEAFF	.	TRBJ1-1	TRBD1	TRBV2
TGTGCCAGCAGCGCCTCAGGGGACACTGAAGCTTTCTTT	CASSASGDTEAFF	.	TRBJ1-1	.	TRBV9
TGTGCCAGCTCAGCGGAGATATACTCTGGGGCCAACGTCCTGACTTTC	CASSAEIYSGANVLTF	.	TRBJ2-6	.	TRBV18
TGTGCCAGCAGCTTTCGGGGGGGCCGGGGCACAGATACGCAGTATTTT	CASSFRGGRGTDTQYF	once	TRBJ2-3	TRBD2	TRBV7-2
TGTGCCAGCAGCAAAAGCTGCCCGGGACAGCCTAATGAAAAACTGTTTTTT	CASSKSCPGQPNEKLFF	.	TRBJ1-4	.	TRBV21-1
TGTGCCAGCAGCGCGCAACCGGGACTAACCGACAATGAGCAGTTCTTC	CASSAQPGLTDNEQFF	.	TRBJ2-1	TRBD2	TRBV9
TGTGCCACCAGTGACCAGACAGGGCTTAGCACAGATACGCAGTATTTT	CATSDQTGLSTDTQYF	.	TRBJ2-3	TRBD1	TRBV24-1
TGCGCCAGCAGCCCCGGAGGAGCGGGGGGGCCACCGGGCACAGATACGCAGTATTTT	CASSPGGAGGPPGTDTQYF	.	TRBJ2-3	TRBD2	TRBV4-1
TGCAGCGTAAGGGACAGTCTTGAAGCTTTCTTT	CSVRDSLEAFF	.	TRBJ1-1	TRBD1	TRBV29-1
TGTGCCAGCAGCCGGACAGGAAAGGGATCTGAAGCTTTCTTT	CASSRTGKGSEAFF	.	TRBJ1-1	TRBD1	TRBV7-2
TGTGCCAGCTCACCCGAAGGGGGCTCTGGAAACACCATATATTTT	CASSPEGGSGNTIYF	.	TRBJ1-3	.	TRBV18
TGTGCCAGCAGCCCCGGACAGGGGGGTGGAAACACCATATATTTT	CASSPGQGGGNTIYF	.	TRBJ1-3	TRBD1	TRBV7-9
TGCAGCGTACTCCCGGGACAGGGTAACTATGGCTACACCTTC	CSVLPGQGNYGYTF	.	TRBJ1-2	TRBD1	TRBV29-1
TGTGCCAGCAGCTTAGGACTAGCGGGGGACTCCTACGAGCAGTACTTC	CASSLGLAGDSYEQYF	.	TRBJ2-7	TRBD2	TRBV5-5
TGTGCCAGCAGTTCGACTCCTGGGAGCTCCTACAATGAGCAGTTCTTC	CASSSTPGSSYNEQFF	.	TRBJ2-1	.	TRBV6-4
TGTGCCAGCAGCGCCGGGACAGGGGACGAGCAGTACTTC	CASSAGTGDEQYF	.	TRBJ2-7	TRBD1	TRBV9
TGTGCCAGCAGCCCATGGGACAGTCAAGAGACCCAGTACTTC	CASSPWDSQETQYF	.	TRBJ2-5	TRBD1	TRBV5-4
TGTGCCAGCAGCCCGGCGAAGGGGGCTGAAGCTTTCTTT	CASSPAKGAEAFF	.	TRBJ1-1	.	TRBV11-3
TGTGCCAGCAGCTTAGGGAGGGAACGCAATCAGCCCCAGCATTTT	CASSLGRERNQPQHF	.	TRBJ1-5	.	TRBV11-1